The next 20 T cell receptor beta chains were all read from a single sample in a study of cytomegalovirus exposure and HLA in healthy donors. Primers included in the PCR were 60 Vbeta and 13 Jbeta primers. The table came from immunoSEQ multiplex PCR; TCRdb's copy has only in-frame clones and leaves some out. The sample has 140,000 to 150,000 clones, 60% to 80% seen once. The specimen was PBMCs. The receptors here all came from a woman in her 30s in good health and CMV-seronegative.

In DNA, the CDR3 is TGTGCCAGCAGGATGGAGTCGGGAGGGGAGCTGTTTTTT. Its protein is CASRMESGGELFF. The chain links TRBV6-5 to TRBJ2-2; tentatively, D is TRBD2 (5 bases). This CDR3 has 13 residues. Trimming shortened V by 6 bases and J by 8 bases, and 13 bases separated the two germline ends. In germline, CDR1 is MNHEY, CDR2 SVGAGI.

The chain uses TRBV6-4 and TRBJ1-5; TRBD1 aligns across 8 bases. The germline gives CDR1 MRHNA, CDR2 SNTAGT. With V trimmed by 4 bases and J by 10 bases, 6 bases remained unmatched. The CDR3 spans 13 residues. CDR3 in amino acids: CASSGQGRRPQHF. The CDR3 bases are TGTGCCAGCAGTGGACAGGGGCGGCGTCCCCAGCATTTT.

J is TRBJ2-7 and V is TRBV9, with 9 positions matching TRBD1. There are 17 residues in the CDR3. CDR1 and CDR2 (germline): SGDLS, YYNGEE. V gave up 4 bases and J gave up 0 bases; unmatched junction bases: 11. CDR3 DNA sequence: TGTGCCAGCAGCAAGGGACAGGGTTTGTCAAGCTCCTACGAGCAGTACTTC. Protein sequence: CASSKGQGLSSSYEQYF.

The chain has TRBV5-4 and TRBJ1-1; possibly TRBD1 for D (5 bases). Germline-derived CDR1 and CDR2 are SGHNT and YYREEE (reference sequence). V was cut by 3 bases and J by 7 bases, with 10 bases left in between. This CDR3 comprises 12 residues. The chain's CDR3 is CASSWGGVEAFF. CDR3 in DNA: TGTGCCAGCAGCTGGGGCGGAGTTGAAGCTTTCTTT. Drawing the rest from reference TRBV5-4 and TRBJ1-1, the complete variable domain is ETGVTQSPTHLIKTRGQQVTLRCSSQSGHNTVSWYQQALGQGPQFIFQYYREEENGRGNFPPRFSGLQFPNYSSELNVNALELDDSALYLCASSWGGVEAFFGQGTRLTVV.

This clone was seen more than once but under ten times. The V gene is TRBV7-8, the J gene TRBJ1-1, with a weak D call TRBD1 (6 bases). The CDR3 consists of 15 residues. CDR1 is SGHVS and CDR2 is FQNEAQ in the germline V gene. Deletions cut 0 bases from V and 6 bases from J, with 14 bases between. DNA for the CDR3: TGTGCCAGCAGCTTAGCGTTAGGGGGGGGGTCTGAAGCTTTCTTT. Amino acids: CASSLALGGGSEAFF. The whole variable domain, filled in from reference TRBV7-8 and TRBJ1-1, reads GAGVSQSPRYKVAKRGQDVALRCDPISGHVSLFWYQQALGQGPEFLTYFQNEAQLDKSGLPSDRFFAERPEGSVSTLKIQRTQQEDSAVYLCASSLALGGGSEAFFGQGTRLTVV.

This chain links TRBV15 with TRBJ1-1; no clear D. The V and J ends lost 0 bases and 8 bases respectively, with 10 bases between them. Germline-derived CDR1 and CDR2 are LNHNV and YYDKDF (reference sequence). This CDR3 has 13 amino acids. Here the CDR3 DNA reads TGTGCCACCAGCAGAGAAAGAACGGGAGAAGCTTTCTTT. This translates into CATSRERTGEAFF. Filled out from reference TRBV15 and TRBJ1-1, the complete variable domain reads DAMVIQNPRYQVTQFGKPVTLSCSQTLNHNVMYWYQQKSSQAPKLLFHYYDKDFNNEADTPDNFQSRRPNTSFCFLDIRSPGLGDTAMYLCATSRERTGEAFFGQGTRLTVV.

This sequence joins TRBV11-2 and TRBJ1-2; tentatively, D is TRBD1 (5 bases). CDR1 and CDR2 (germline): SGHAT, FQNNGV. V gave up 1 base and J gave up 0 bases, with 15 bases separating them. This CDR3 region has 17 residues. CDR3 protein: CASSLGVGGGSNYGYTF. The CDR3 DNA reads as TGTGCCAGCAGCTTAGGTGTTGGCGGGGGTTCTAACTATGGCTACACCTTC. Full variable domain (outside the CDR3, taken from reference TRBV11-2 and TRBJ1-2): EAGVAQSPRYKIIEKRQSVAFWCNPISGHATLYWYQQILGQGPKLLIQFQNNGVVDDSQLPKDRFSAERLKGVDSTLKIQPAKLEDSAVYLCASSLGVGGGSNYGYTFGSGTRLTVV.

This chain links TRBV7-2 with TRBJ1-2, with D possibly matching TRBD1 (5 bases). The V gene lost 2 bases and the J gene lost 8 bases, with 15 bases spanning the gap. This CDR3 has 14 amino acids. CDR1 and CDR2 from the germline V gene are SGHTA and FQGNSA. CDR3 bases: TGTGCCAGCAGCTTAAACAGGTCTAGGAGAGGCTACACCTTC. It is translated as CASSLNRSRRGYTF.

The DNA of the CDR3 is TGTGCCAGCAGTACACCTGGGGACAGGGGAGGTTTTCAGCATTTT. Residues: CASSTPGDRGGFQHF. The chain has TRBV28 and TRBJ1-5, with TRBD1 matching over 10 bases. The germline CDR1 and CDR2 sequences are MDHEN and SYDVKM. CDR3 length: 15 residues. V lost 5 bases, J lost 13 bases, and 14 bases stayed unmatched.

In nucleotides, the CDR3 is TGTGCCAGCAGTCTCCCTCTTGCCAGGTTTAGTTCACCCCTCCACTTT. It translates to CASSLPLARFSSPLHF. The chain couples TRBV27 to TRBJ1-6, with no clear D. CDR1 and CDR2 (germline): MNHEY, SMNVEV (reference sequence). With 5 bases removed from V and 9 bases from J, the gap between germline ends came to 20 bases. The CDR3 length is 16 residues.

A few counts support this clone. The chain combines TRBV4-1 with TRBJ1-1, with 11 bases that match TRBD1. V shed 3 bases and J 5 bases; nucleotides not matched to a gene: 8. CDR1 and CDR2 from the germline V gene are MGHRA and YSYEKL. This CDR3 contains 16 residues. CDR3 nucleotide sequence: TGCGCCAGCAGCCAGGTGACCGGGACAGGGGGGACTGAAGCTTTCTTT. As protein: CASSQVTGTGGTEAFF.

The J gene is TRBJ1-1, the V gene TRBV6-5; D is unresolved. Germline V CDR1 and CDR2: MNHEY, SVGAGI. V was clipped by 1 base and J by 1 base, with 10 bases between them. The CDR3 consists of 15 residues. The CDR3: CASSYFGRGNTEAFF. CDR3 DNA: TGTGCCAGCAGTTACTTCGGGAGAGGGAACACTGAAGCTTTCTTT.

This clone was observed a single time. One end of the junction fails to match germline, which may point to a read error. V is TRBV5-1 and J is TRBJ1-1, with TRBD1 matching 9 bases. This CDR3 is built from 16 residues. The germline V gene encodes CDR1 SGHRS and CDR2 YFSETQ. CDR3 coding DNA: TGCGCCAGCTGCTTCGAAGATTACAGGGGGCTAGATGGAGCTTTCTTT. It codes for CASCFEDYRGLDGAFF.

This sequence joins TRBV28 and TRBJ1-5; D is uncertain. This CDR3 has 12 residues. The V gene's germline CDR1 is MDHEN and CDR2 SYDVKM. Trimming removed 7 bases from V and 8 bases from J, with 12 bases in between. CDR3: CASTAGKEPQHF. CDR3 nucleotide sequence: TGTGCCAGCACCGCAGGAAAGGAGCCCCAGCATTTT.

J is TRBJ1-2 and V is TRBV7-9; 9 nucleotides match TRBD1. Germline CDR1 reads SEHNR; CDR2 reads FQNEAQ (reference sequence). This CDR3 has 15 residues. With V trimmed by 5 bases and J by 4 bases, 8 bases remained unmatched. CDR3 coding DNA: TGTGCCAGCAGCCCCTCCGGGACAGGGCCCTATGGCTACACCTTC. It yields the protein CASSPSGTGPYGYTF.

The J gene is TRBJ1-2, the V gene TRBV9, with a possible D match to TRBD1 (6 bases). Trimming removed 4 bases at V and 0 bases at J, with 13 bases between. The CDR3 consists of 15 residues. CDR1 and CDR2 from the germline V gene are SGDLS and YYNGEE. CDR3 nucleotides: TGTGCCAGCAGCACGCGACAGGATACTAACTATGGCTACACCTTC. Encoded protein: CASSTRQDTNYGYTF.

The gene calls are TRBV19 and TRBJ2-7, with TRBD1 matching over 8 bases. Germline V gives CDR1 LNHDA, CDR2 SQIVND (reference sequence). V was clipped by 6 bases and J by 5 bases; unmatched bases: 6. CDR3 length equals 13 residues. CDR3 region: CASRMNRGDEQYF. The CDR3 region has the DNA TGTGCCAGTAGGATGAACAGGGGGGACGAGCAGTACTTC.

This clone has a handful of counts. The V call is TRBV5-4, the J call TRBJ1-1; 9 nucleotides match TRBD1. Germline V gene lookup returns CDR1 SGHNT and CDR2 YYREEE (reference sequence). J lost 10 bases, V lost 9 bases, and 19 bases had no gene match. This CDR3 region has 15 residues. Written as DNA, the CDR3 is TGTGCCACCAACAATCCGGGACAGGGTCGGTCGGGAGCTTTCTTT. Translation gives CATNNPGQGRSGAFF.

This chain joins TRBV7-9 and TRBJ2-6; D perhaps matches TRBD1 (6 bases). V gave up 4 bases and J gave up 0 bases, with 13 bases separating them. Looked up from germline, CDR1 is SEHNR and CDR2 is FQNEAQ (reference sequence). The CDR3 runs 17 residues. In DNA form, the CDR3 reads TGTGCCAGCAGCTCGCCAACAGGGAGCTCTGGGGCCAACGTCCTGACTTTC. Translated: CASSSPTGSSGANVLTF.

A few counts support this clone. The genes are TRBV27 and TRBJ2-7, with TRBD2 as a possible D gene (6 bases). V was shortened by 3 bases and J by 2 bases, with 11 bases between the two germline ends. CDR3 size: 14 residues. Germline CDR1 reads MNHEY; CDR2 reads SMNVEV (reference sequence). CDR3 sequence: CASSFRGATYEQYF. As DNA, the CDR3 is TGTGCCAGCAGTTTTCGCGGGGCTACCTACGAGCAGTACTTC.